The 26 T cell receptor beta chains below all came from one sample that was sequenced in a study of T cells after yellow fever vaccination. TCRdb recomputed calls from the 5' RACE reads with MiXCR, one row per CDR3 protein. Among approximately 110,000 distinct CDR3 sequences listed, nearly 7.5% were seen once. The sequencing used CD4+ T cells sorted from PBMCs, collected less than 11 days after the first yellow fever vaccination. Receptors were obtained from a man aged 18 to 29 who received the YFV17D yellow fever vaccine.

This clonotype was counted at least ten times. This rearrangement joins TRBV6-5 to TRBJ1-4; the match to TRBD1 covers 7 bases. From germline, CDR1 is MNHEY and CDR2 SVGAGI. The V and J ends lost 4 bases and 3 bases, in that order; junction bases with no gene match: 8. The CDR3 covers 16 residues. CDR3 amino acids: CASSSTGAMPNEKLFF. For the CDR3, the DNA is TGTGCCAGCAGTTCCACAGGGGCTATGCCTAATGAAAAACTGTTTTTT.

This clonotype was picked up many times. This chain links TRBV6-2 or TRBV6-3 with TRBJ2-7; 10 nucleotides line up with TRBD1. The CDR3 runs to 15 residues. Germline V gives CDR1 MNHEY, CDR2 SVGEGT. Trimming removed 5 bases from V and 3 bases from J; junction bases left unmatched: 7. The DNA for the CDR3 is TGTGCCAGCAGTCCAATTGGACAGGGGGTCTACGAGCAGTACTTC. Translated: CASSPIGQGVYEQYF.

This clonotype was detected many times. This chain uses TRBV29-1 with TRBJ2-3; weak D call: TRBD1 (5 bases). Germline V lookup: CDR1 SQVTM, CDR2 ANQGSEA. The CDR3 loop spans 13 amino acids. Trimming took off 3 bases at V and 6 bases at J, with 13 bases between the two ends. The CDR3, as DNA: TGCAGCGTTGATCCCCAGGGTGATGATACGCAGTATTTT. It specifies CSVDPQGDDTQYF.

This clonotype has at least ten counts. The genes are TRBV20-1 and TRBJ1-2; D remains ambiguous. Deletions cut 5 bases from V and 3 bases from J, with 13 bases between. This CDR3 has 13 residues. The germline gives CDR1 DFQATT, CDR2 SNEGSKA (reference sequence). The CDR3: CSARVSRDYGYTF. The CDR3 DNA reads TGCAGTGCTCGGGTCTCACGGGACTATGGCTACACCTTC.

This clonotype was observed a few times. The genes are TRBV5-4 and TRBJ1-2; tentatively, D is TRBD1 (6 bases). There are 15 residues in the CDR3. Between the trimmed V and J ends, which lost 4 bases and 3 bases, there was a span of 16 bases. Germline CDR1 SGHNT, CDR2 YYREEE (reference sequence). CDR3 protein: CASSIAGGVDYGYTF. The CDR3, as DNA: TGTGCCAGCAGCATCGCCGGGGGCGTGGACTATGGCTACACCTTC.

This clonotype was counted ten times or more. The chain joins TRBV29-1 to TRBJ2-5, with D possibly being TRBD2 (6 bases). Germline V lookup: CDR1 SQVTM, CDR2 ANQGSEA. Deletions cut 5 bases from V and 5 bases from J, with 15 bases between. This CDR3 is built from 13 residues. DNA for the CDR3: TGCAGCGTTCCGGGAGTAGGGGCGGAGACCCAGTACTTC. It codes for CSVPGVGAETQYF.

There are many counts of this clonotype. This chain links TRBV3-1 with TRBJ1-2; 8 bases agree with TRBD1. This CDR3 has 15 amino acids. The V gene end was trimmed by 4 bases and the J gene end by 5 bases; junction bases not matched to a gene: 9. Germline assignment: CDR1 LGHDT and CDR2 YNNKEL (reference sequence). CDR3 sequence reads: CASSRRGTGAYGYTF. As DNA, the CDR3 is TGTGCCAGCAGCCGAAGAGGGACAGGCGCTTATGGCTACACCTTC.

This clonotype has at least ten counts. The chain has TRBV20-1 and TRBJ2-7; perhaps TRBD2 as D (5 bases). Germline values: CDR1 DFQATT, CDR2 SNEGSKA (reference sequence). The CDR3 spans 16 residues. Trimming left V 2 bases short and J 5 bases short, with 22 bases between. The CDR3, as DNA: TGCAGTGCTAGATCCCCCTCGGACTTAGGGCCCAACGAGCAGTACTTC. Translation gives CSARSPSDLGPNEQYF.

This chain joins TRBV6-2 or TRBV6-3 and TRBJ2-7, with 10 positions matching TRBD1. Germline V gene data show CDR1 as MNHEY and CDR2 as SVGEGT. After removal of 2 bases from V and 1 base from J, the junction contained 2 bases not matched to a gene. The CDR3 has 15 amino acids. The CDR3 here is CASSYPGQGSYEQYV. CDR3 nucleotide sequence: TGTGCCAGCAGTTACCCGGGACAGGGGTCCTACGAGCAGTACGTC.

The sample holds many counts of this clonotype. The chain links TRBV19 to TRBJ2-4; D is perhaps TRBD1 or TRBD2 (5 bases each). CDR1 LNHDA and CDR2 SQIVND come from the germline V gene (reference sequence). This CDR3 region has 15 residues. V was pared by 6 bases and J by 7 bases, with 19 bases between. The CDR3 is CASRHTREGVNIQYF. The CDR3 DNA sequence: TGTGCCAGTAGACACACGAGGGAAGGGGTGAACATTCAGTACTTC.

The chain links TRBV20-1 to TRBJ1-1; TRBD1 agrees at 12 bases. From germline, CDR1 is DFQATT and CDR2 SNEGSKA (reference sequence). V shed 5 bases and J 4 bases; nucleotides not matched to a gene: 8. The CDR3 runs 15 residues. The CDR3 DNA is TGCAGTGCTCGGGGACAGGGGGCGAGAAGCACTGAAGCTTTCTTT. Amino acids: CSARGQGARSTEAFF.

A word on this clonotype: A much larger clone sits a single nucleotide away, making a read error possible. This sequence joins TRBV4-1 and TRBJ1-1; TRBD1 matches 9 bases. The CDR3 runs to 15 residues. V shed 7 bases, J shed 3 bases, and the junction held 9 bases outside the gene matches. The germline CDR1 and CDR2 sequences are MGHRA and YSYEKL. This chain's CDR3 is CASTSNRGLDTEAFF. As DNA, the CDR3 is TGCGCCAGCACCTCCAACAGGGGGCTCGACACTGAAGCTTTCTTT.

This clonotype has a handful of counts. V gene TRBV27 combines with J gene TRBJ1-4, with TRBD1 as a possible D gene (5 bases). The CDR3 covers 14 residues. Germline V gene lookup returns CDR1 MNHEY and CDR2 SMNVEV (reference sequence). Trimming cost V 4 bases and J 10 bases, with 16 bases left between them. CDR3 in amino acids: CASSSPGGVGKLFF. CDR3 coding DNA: TGTGCCAGCAGTTCCCCGGGAGGGGTCGGAAAACTGTTTTTT.

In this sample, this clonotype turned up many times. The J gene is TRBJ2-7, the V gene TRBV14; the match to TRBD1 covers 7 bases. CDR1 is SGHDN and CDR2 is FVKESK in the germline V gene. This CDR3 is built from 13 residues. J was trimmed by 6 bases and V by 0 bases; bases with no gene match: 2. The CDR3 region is CASSQERQGEQYF. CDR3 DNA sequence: TGTGCCAGCAGCCAAGAGCGACAGGGCGAGCAGTACTTC.

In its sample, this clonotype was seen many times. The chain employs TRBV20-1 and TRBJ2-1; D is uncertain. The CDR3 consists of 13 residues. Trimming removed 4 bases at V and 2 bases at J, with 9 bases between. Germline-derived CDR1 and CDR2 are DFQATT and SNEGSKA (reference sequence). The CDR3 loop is CSATRTAYNEQFF. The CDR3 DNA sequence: TGCAGTGCTACCCGGACCGCCTACAATGAGCAGTTCTTC.

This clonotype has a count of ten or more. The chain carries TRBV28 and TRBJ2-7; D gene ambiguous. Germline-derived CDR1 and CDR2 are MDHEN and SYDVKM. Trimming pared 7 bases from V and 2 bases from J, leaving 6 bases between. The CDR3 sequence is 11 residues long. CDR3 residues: CASMGTYEQYV. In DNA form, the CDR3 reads TGTGCCAGCATGGGCACCTACGAGCAGTACGTC.

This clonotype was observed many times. CDR3 residues: CASSLGGTDNEQFF. CDR3 sequence (DNA): TGCGCCAGCAGCTTGGGGGGGACAGATAATGAGCAGTTCTTC. This chain joins TRBV5-1 and TRBJ2-1; TRBD1 matches 7 bases. V lost 0 bases to trimming and J lost 7 bases; unmatched junction nucleotides: 4. The germline gives CDR1 SGHRS, CDR2 YFSETQ. The CDR3 length is 14 residues.

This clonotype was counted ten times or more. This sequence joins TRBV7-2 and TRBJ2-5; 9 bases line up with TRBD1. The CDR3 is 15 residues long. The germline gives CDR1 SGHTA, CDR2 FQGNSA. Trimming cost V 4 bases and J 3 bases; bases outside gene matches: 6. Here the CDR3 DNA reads TGTGCCAGCAGCTCACCCGGGACAGGGAAAGAGACCCAGTACTTC. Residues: CASSSPGTGKETQYF. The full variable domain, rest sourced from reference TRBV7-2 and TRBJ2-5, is GAGVSQSPSNKVTEKGKDVELRCDPISGHTALYWYRQSLGQGLEFLIYFQGNSAPDKSGLPSDRFSAERTGGSVSTLTIQRTQQEDSAVYLCASSSPGTGKETQYFGPGTRLLVL.

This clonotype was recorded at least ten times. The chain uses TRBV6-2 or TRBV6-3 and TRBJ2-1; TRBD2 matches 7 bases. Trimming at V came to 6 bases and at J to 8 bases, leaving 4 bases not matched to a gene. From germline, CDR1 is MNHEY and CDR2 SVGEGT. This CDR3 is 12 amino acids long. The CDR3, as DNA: TGTGCCAGCAGGACTAGCAGCTATGAGCAGTTCTTC. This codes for CASRTSSYEQFF.

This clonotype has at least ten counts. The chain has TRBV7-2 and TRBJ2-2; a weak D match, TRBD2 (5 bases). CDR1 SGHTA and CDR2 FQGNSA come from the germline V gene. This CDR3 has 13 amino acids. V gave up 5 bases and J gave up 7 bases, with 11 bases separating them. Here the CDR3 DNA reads TGTGCCAGCAGCCTAGTCGGAGGCGGGGAGCTGTTTTTT. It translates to CASSLVGGGELFF.

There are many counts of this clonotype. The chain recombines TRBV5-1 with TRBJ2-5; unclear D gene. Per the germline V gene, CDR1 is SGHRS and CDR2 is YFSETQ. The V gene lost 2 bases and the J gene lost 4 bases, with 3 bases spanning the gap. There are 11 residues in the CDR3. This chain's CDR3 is CASSFSETQYF. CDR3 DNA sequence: TGCGCCAGCAGCTTCTCAGAGACCCAGTACTTC.

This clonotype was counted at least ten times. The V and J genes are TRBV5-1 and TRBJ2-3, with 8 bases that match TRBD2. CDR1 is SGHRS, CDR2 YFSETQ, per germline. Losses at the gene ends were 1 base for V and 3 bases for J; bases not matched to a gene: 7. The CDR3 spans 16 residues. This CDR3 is CASSLLSGGPTDTQYF. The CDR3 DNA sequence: TGCGCCAGCAGCTTGCTGTCGGGGGGGCCGACAGATACGCAGTATTTT.

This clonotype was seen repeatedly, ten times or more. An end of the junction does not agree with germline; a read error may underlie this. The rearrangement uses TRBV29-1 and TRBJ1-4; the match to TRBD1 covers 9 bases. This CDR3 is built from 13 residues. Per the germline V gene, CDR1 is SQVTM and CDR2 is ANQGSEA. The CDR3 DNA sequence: TGCAGCGCTGAACAGGGGGCGAGGGAAAAACTGTTTTTT. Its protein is CSAEQGAREKLFF.

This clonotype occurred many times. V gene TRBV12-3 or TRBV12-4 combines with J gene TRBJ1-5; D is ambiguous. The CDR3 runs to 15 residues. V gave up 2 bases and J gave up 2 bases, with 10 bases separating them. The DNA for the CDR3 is TGTGCCAGCAGTTTATTTTCGGGCGGCAATCAGCCCCAGCATTTT. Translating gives CASSLFSGGNQPQHF.

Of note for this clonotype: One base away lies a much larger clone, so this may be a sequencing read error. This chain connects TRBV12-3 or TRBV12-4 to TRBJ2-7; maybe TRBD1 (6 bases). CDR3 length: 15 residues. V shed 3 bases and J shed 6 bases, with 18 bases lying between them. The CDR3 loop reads CASSLSPGTICEQYF. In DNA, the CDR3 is TGTGCCAGCAGTTTGTCGCCGGGGACAATCTGCGAGCAGTACTTC.

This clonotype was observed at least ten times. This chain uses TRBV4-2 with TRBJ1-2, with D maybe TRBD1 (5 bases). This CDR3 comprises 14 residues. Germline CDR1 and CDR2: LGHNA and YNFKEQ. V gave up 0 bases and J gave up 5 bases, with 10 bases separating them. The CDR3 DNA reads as TGTGCCAGCAGCCAAGAATTTTCAGGGTATGGCTACACCTTC. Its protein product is CASSQEFSGYGYTF.